Listed here is a single T cell receptor (beta chain). Its antigen remains unidentified. When the RNA was reverse transcribed, random hexamers were used with an input of roughly 0.45 to 1 ug. TCRdb ran MiXCR on the immunoSEQ multiplex PCR reads and lists one entry per CDR3 protein. The table includes some 180,000 distinct CDR3 sequences, over 75% detected once. Trimming removed 5 bases from V and 2 bases from J, with 12 bases in between. The length of the CDR3 is 15 residues. This sample was taken from a study of CD8 T cells in Susac syndrome. TEMRA cells were FACS-enriched and CD8+ and CD4+ T cells negatively isolated. The study's findings and limits: In its TCR sequencing and HLA analysis, the study acknowledged that the number of individuals was relatively small.

The clonotype comes from a human donor with Susac syndrome. The chain uses TRBV23-1 and TRBJ2-2, with a tentative D call TRBD1 (6 bases). TRBV23-1 is labeled an ORF, and its function is uncertain. The sample comprised CD4+ T cells from PBMCs. The CDR3 is CASSYRTANTGELFF. The CDR3 coding sequence is TGCGCCAGCAGTTACAGGACAGCTAACACCGGGGAGCTGTTTTTT.